The source of this T cell receptor beta chain is a study of T cell repertoires in cytomegalovirus infection. On this clonotype: Its antigen is not known.

The study, taken as a whole, reports: Across the ex vivo response, the dominant clonotypes were HLA-C-restricted CMV-specific TCR beta clonotypes.

V was pared by 11 bases and J by 8 bases, with 19 bases between. Germline V gene data show CDR1 as ENHRY and CDR2 as SYGVKD. The CDR3 has 13 residues. A single record per CDR3 protein comes from TCRdb applying MiXCR to the reads. Here the sample spans 550,000 to 850,000 distinct CDR3 sequences, around 30% being singletons. The sequencing here drew on cultured PBMCs, taken from culture after CMV antigen stimulation. The clonotype comes from a human donor in good health (CMV status not recorded). Some clones in this sample may be carry-over from other donors' samples. The chain links TRBV10-3 to TRBJ1-3; D might be TRBD1 (6 bases). The CDR3, as DNA: TGTGCCGCGGACAGCCCTGGAAGAGACACCATATATTTT. It specifies CAADSPGRDTIYF.